This T cell receptor (beta chain) comes out of a study of blood T cell repertoires in COVID-19. The overall study: The United States, Italy and Spain were the sources of the acute and convalescent COVID-19 samples.

Produced via immunoSEQ multiplex PCR; TCRdb's table is partial and in-frame only. The top ten hold roughly 15% of the sample, which has hundreds of thousands of clones, approximately 85% seen once. V gave up 0 bases and J gave up 5 bases; unmatched junction bases: 5. Per germline, CDR1 LGHNA and CDR2 YNFKEQ. The CDR3 is 15 residues long. V and J are TRBV4-2 and TRBJ2-7; 9 bases line up with TRBD2. This TCR derives from a human donor in a cohort sampled during active COVID-19. Sample: peripheral blood. The CDR3 sequence: CASSQDGRLADEQYF. In DNA form, the CDR3 reads TGTGCCAGCAGCCAAGATGGTAGACTAGCGGACGAGCAGTACTTC.